These 28 T cell receptor beta chains share one sample of origin, sequenced in a study of breast tumors, draining lymph nodes, adjacent tissues. Axillary draining lymph nodes of breast cancer patients supplied the node samples. MiXCR, applied by TCRdb to the multiplex PCR reads, yields one record per CDR3 protein. The profile shows around 300,000 distinct CDR3 sequences, roughly 31% of them singletons. The sequenced sample consisted of axillary lymph node tissue. The receptors come from a female donor with breast cancer. Some clones in this sample may be carry-over from other donors' samples.

In its sample, this clonotype was seen many times. The chain has TRBV25-1 and TRBJ2-3; TRBD1 agrees at 9 bases. The CDR3 contains 14 residues. The junction had 5 bases not matched to a gene; V was cut back by 2 bases and J by 8 bases. CDR1 and CDR2 (germline): MGHDK, SYGVNS. Here the CDR3 reads CASSEGQGLTTQYF. The CDR3 bases are TGTGCCAGCAGTGAAGGACAGGGGCTAACTACGCAGTATTTT.

This clonotype came up many times. The chain carries TRBV7-8 and TRBJ1-2, with TRBD1 matching over 10 bases. The CDR3 contains 15 residues. The V gene's germline CDR1 is SGHVS and CDR2 FQNEAQ. V dropped 5 bases and J dropped 4; count of bases not matched to a gene: 7. Here the CDR3 reads CASSPDRGLVYGYTF. CDR3 DNA sequence: TGTGCCAGCAGCCCCGACAGGGGGCTTGTCTATGGCTACACCTTC.

This clonotype was recorded many times. J is TRBJ2-7 and V is TRBV29-1; TRBD2 is a possible D gene (6 bases). Trimming cost V 6 bases and J 3 bases, with 21 bases left between them. The CDR3 extends over 15 amino acids. Per germline, CDR1 SQVTM and CDR2 ANQGSEA. CDR3 sequence reads: CSVAGTPRGNYEQYF. CDR3 in DNA: TGCAGCGTCGCGGGAACCCCAAGAGGGAACTACGAGCAGTACTTC.

This clonotype came up many times. The genes are TRBV19 and TRBJ2-6; TRBD1 is a possible D gene (6 bases). Germline lookup yields CDR1 LNHDA and CDR2 SQIVND (reference sequence). This CDR3 is 16 amino acids long. CDR3 loop: CATGHPTSSGANVLTF. In nucleotides, the CDR3 is TGTGCAACGGGACACCCTACAAGCTCTGGGGCCAACGTCCTGACTTTC.

This clonotype was observed many times. The gene calls are TRBV5-4 and TRBJ2-2; 8 nucleotides line up with TRBD1. With V trimmed by 0 bases and J by 6 bases, 4 bases remained unmatched. The CDR3 sequence is 15 residues long. Germline lookup yields CDR1 SGHNT and CDR2 YYREEE (reference sequence). The CDR3 loop reads CASSLDRGVSGELFF. In DNA, the CDR3 is TGTGCCAGCAGCTTGGACAGGGGGGTTTCCGGGGAGCTGTTTTTT.

This clonotype was seen repeatedly, ten times or more. The chain links TRBV11-3 to TRBJ2-3; D is unresolved. V lost 11 bases, J lost 5 bases, and 11 bases lay in between. Germline assignment: CDR1 SGHNT and CDR2 YENEEA. CDR3 length: 11 amino acids. The CDR3 protein is CAVTVLDTQYF. CDR3 in DNA: TGTGCCGTTACGGTTTTAGATACGCAGTATTTT. The full variable domain, in which reference TRBV11-3 and TRBJ2-3 provide the parts outside the CDR3, is EAGVVQSPRYKIIEKKQPVAFWCNPISGHNTLYWYLQNLGQGPELLIRYENEEAVDDSQLPKDRFSAERLKGVDSTLKIQPAELGDSAVYLCAVTVLDTQYFGPGTRLTVL.

V and J are TRBV3-1 and TRBJ2-3; D gene uncertain. In germline, CDR1 is LGHDT, CDR2 YNNKEL (reference sequence). This CDR3 is 14 amino acids long. Deletions cut 1 base from V and 6 bases from J, with 11 bases between. The CDR3 protein is CASSQVATFDTQYF. CDR3 coding DNA: TGTGCCAGCAGCCAAGTGGCTACCTTTGATACGCAGTATTTT.

This clonotype came up many times. V usage is TRBV27 and J usage is TRBJ2-7, with D perhaps TRBD2 (7 bases). Trimming left V 5 bases short and J 5 bases short, with 19 bases between. The CDR3 has 15 residues. CDR1 and CDR2 (germline): MNHEY, SMNVEV (reference sequence). This CDR3 is CASSPLGTGGDEQYF. DNA for the CDR3: TGTGCCAGCAGTCCCCTTGGGACGGGGGGCGACGAGCAGTACTTC.

This clonotype came up many times. J is TRBJ1-2 and V is TRBV19; D uncertain. The CDR3 is made up of 10 amino acids. Trimming took 8 bases from V and 8 from J, leaving 9 bases between them. Germline values: CDR1 LNHDA, CDR2 SQIVND (reference sequence). Here the CDR3 reads CASSSGGYTF. In DNA, the CDR3 is TGTGCCAGTTCGAGTGGCGGCTACACCTTC.

This clonotype was detected a few times. The CDR3 DNA is TGTGCCAGCAGCTTAACGTACGGGACGAACTTTGAAGCTTTCTTT. Amino acid sequence: CASSLTYGTNFEAFF. This chain uses TRBV7-2 with TRBJ1-1; TRBD1 might be the D (5 bases). Per germline, CDR1 SGHTA and CDR2 FQGNSA. V lost 2 bases, J lost 7 bases, and 17 bases lay in between. The CDR3 consists of 15 residues.

This clonotype was seen ten or more times. The chain links TRBV12-3 or TRBV12-4 to TRBJ1-5, with D perhaps TRBD1 (6 bases). Trimming cost V 1 base and J 5 bases, with 9 bases left between them. This CDR3 contains 14 residues. DNA of the CDR3: TGTGCCAGCAGTTTAGTAGGGGGTTATCAGCCCCAGCATTTT. Translating gives CASSLVGGYQPQHF.

At least ten counts were recorded for this clonotype. The rearrangement links TRBV6-2 or TRBV6-3 to TRBJ2-6; D is undetermined. CDR3 size: 15 residues. Germline V gene data show CDR1 as MNHEY and CDR2 as SVGEGT. V was cut by 2 bases and J by 2 bases, with 7 bases left in between. This CDR3 reads CASSYGVPGANVLTF. The CDR3 DNA follows: TGTGCCAGCAGTTACGGGGTTCCTGGGGCCAACGTCCTGACTTTC.

This clonotype was recorded a few times. This clone may be a read error of a much larger clone one base away. The chain combines TRBV9 with TRBJ2-6, with 8 positions matching TRBD2. CDR1 and CDR2 (germline): SGDLS, YYNGEE. This CDR3 contains 17 residues. CDR3 DNA sequence: TGTGCCAGCAGCGCCAGCGGGAGTCTGTCTGGGGCCACCGTCCTGACTTTC. Amino acids: CASSASGSLSGATVLTF. The full variable domain, its missing parts supplied by reference TRBV9 and TRBJ2-6, is DSGVTQTPKHLITATGQRVTLRCSPRSGDLSVYWYQQSLDQGLQFLIQYYNGEERAKGNILERFSAQQFPDLHSELNLSSLELGDSALYFCASSASGSLSGATVLTFGAGSRLTVL.

This clonotype was counted between two and nine times. V is TRBV11-3 and J is TRBJ2-5, with 10 bases lining up with TRBD2. With 1 base clipped from V and 2 bases from J, the junction kept 7 bases outside the gene matches. The CDR3 consists of 17 residues. Per the germline V gene, CDR1 is SGHNT and CDR2 is YENEEA. The CDR3 DNA sequence: TGTGCCAGCAGCTTAGGTGGACTAGCGGCCCGACAAGAGACCCAGTACTTC. Protein sequence: CASSLGGLAARQETQYF.

This clonotype has at least ten counts. The gene calls are TRBV7-2 and TRBJ2-5; TRBD2 agrees at 11 bases. The length of the CDR3 is 16 residues. CDR1 and CDR2 (germline): SGHTA, FQGNSA. J was trimmed by 4 bases and V by 1 base; bases with no gene match: 5. CDR3 region: CASSLGLAGQGETQYF. The CDR3 bases are TGTGCCAGCAGCTTAGGACTAGCGGGACAGGGAGAGACCCAGTACTTC.

This clonotype was observed at least ten times. V and J are TRBV14 and TRBJ2-1; D is unresolved. CDR1 is SGHDN and CDR2 is FVKESK in the germline V gene. The CDR3 loop spans 12 amino acids. Deletions cut 5 bases from V and 3 bases from J, with 5 bases between. CDR3 DNA sequence: TGTGCCAGCAGCAACAGCTACAATGAGCAGTTCTTC. It encodes CASSNSYNEQFF.

This chain uses TRBV10-3 with TRBJ1-1; possibly TRBD1 for D (5 bases). Trimming took off 5 bases at V and 1 base at J, with 11 bases between the two ends. Per the germline V gene, CDR1 is ENHRY and CDR2 is SYGVKD. CDR3 length: 14 residues. The CDR3 sequence is CAISTTGGNTEAFF. In nucleotides, the CDR3 is TGTGCCATCAGTACGACCGGGGGGAACACTGAAGCTTTCTTT.

This clonotype was counted between two and nine times. This chain connects TRBV9 to TRBJ1-1; TRBD1 matches at 8 bases. Unmatched junction bases numbered 2, after V lost 0 bases and J lost 1 base. This CDR3 spans 15 amino acids. Germline lookup yields CDR1 SGDLS and CDR2 YYNGEE. CDR3 nucleotide sequence: TGTGCCAGCAGCGTAGAAGGGACAGGGAACACTGAAGCTTTCTTT. This encodes CASSVEGTGNTEAFF.

This sequence joins TRBV11-3 and TRBJ2-2, with 8 bases aligning to TRBD2. The CDR3 loop spans 16 amino acids. Germline-derived CDR1 and CDR2 are SGHNT and YENEEA. J lost 4 bases, V lost 5 bases, and 9 bases had no gene match. Here the CDR3 reads CASSPRTSTSTGELFF. DNA for the CDR3: TGTGCCAGCAGCCCTCGGACTAGCACCAGCACCGGGGAGCTGTTTTTT.

This clonotype occurred many times. The chain links TRBV2 to TRBJ1-4; 8 bases match TRBD1. The CDR3 loop spans 14 amino acids. Per germline, CDR1 SNHLY and CDR2 FYNNEI. The ends lost 4 bases at V and 4 bases at J; junction bases unmatched: 2. The DNA for the CDR3 is TGTGCCAGCAGTGCAGGGGGCCTTAATGAAAAACTGTTTTTT. Its translation is CASSAGGLNEKLFF.

The rearrangement uses TRBV6-4 and TRBJ1-2; D is uncertain. Germline assignment: CDR1 MRHNA and CDR2 SNTAGT. The V gene lost 6 bases and the J gene lost 8 bases, with 19 bases spanning the gap. The CDR3 is 14 amino acids. DNA for the CDR3: TGTGCCAGCAGCCCAGAAAAAAGGACGGAAGGCTACACCTTC. Translated: CASSPEKRTEGYTF.

The chain combines TRBV6-5 with TRBJ2-1; D not certain. Trimming took 2 bases from V and 7 from J, leaving 12 bases between them. Germline CDR1 and CDR2: MNHEY and SVGAGI. CDR3 length: 14 residues. The CDR3 coding sequence is TGTGCCAGCAGTTACCGTGGTCGTTTTAATGAGCAGTTCTTC. Its translation: CASSYRGRFNEQFF.

This clonotype was counted only a few times. The chain has TRBV29-1 and TRBJ1-2, with 7 bases fitting TRBD1. This CDR3 has 12 amino acids. Germline trimming cut 2 bases from V and 12 bases from J; bases unmatched to any gene: 9. Germline-derived CDR1 and CDR2 are SQVTM and ANQGSEA. The CDR3 reads CSVEIGGGGHTF. In DNA form, the CDR3 reads TGCAGCGTTGAAATAGGGGGCGGAGGCCACACCTTC.

This clonotype was found a few times. The genes are TRBV6-2 or TRBV6-3 and TRBJ2-2; 8 bases map to TRBD2. CDR3 size: 15 residues. The J segment lost 4 bases and the V segment lost 2 bases, leaving 3 bases of the junction unmatched. Germline V CDR1 and CDR2: MNHEY, SVGEGT. CDR3 in amino acids: CASSYGTRVTGELFF. DNA for the CDR3: TGTGCCAGCAGTTACGGGACTAGGGTCACCGGGGAGCTGTTTTTT.

This clonotype has ten or more counts. This chain connects TRBV20-1 to TRBJ2-7; 10 bases match TRBD2. J gave up 2 bases and V 6 bases, and 10 bases lay outside the gene matches. CDR3 length equals 15 residues. Germline lookup yields CDR1 DFQATT and CDR2 SNEGSKA (reference sequence). This CDR3 is CSAVREAGGPYEQYF. CDR3 nucleotide sequence: TGCAGTGCCGTTAGGGAAGCGGGAGGGCCCTACGAGCAGTACTTC.

This clonotype appeared many times. This chain uses TRBV10-3 with TRBJ1-2, with a possible D match to TRBD1 (6 bases). Trimming took 3 bases from V and 4 from J, leaving 18 bases between them. The CDR3 runs 16 residues. Looked up from germline, CDR1 is ENHRY and CDR2 is SYGVKD. CDR3 region: CAISDPGQGPTYGYTF. CDR3 in DNA: TGTGCCATCAGTGACCCAGGGCAGGGGCCCACCTATGGCTACACCTTC.

The table lists this clonotype with a count of one. The V gene is TRBV20-1, the J gene TRBJ2-3, with 13 bases identical to TRBD2. The length of the CDR3 is 16 residues. Unmatched junction bases numbered 9, after V lost 3 bases and J lost 6 bases. The germline gives CDR1 DFQATT, CDR2 SNEGSKA (reference sequence). CDR3 residues: CSARNRLAGGSDTQYF. CDR3 sequence (DNA): TGCAGTGCTAGGAATCGACTAGCGGGAGGATCCGATACGCAGTATTTT.

There are a few counts of this clonotype. A much larger clone differs by one base, so this may be a read error. This rearrangement joins TRBV10-3 to TRBJ2-3; perhaps TRBD1 as D (5 bases). This CDR3 is 12 amino acids long. Germline V CDR1 and CDR2: ENHRY, SYGVKD. The CDR3 here is CAISEGTGTQYF. CDR3 bases: TGTGCCATCAGTGAGGGTACAGGTACGCAGTATTTT.